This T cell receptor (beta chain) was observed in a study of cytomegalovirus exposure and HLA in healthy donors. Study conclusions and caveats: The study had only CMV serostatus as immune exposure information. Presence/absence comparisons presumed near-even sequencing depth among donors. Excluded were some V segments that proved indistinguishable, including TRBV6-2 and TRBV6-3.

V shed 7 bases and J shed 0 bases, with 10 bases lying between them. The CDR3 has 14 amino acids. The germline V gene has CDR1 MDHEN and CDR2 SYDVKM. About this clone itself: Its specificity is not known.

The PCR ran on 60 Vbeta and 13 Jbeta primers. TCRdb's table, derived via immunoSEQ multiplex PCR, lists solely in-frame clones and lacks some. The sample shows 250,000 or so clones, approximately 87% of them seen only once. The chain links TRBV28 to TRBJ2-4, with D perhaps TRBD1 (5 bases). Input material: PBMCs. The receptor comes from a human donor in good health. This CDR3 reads CASTRQLAKNIQYF. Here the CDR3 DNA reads TGTGCCAGCACACGACAGCTAGCCAAAAACATTCAGTACTTC.